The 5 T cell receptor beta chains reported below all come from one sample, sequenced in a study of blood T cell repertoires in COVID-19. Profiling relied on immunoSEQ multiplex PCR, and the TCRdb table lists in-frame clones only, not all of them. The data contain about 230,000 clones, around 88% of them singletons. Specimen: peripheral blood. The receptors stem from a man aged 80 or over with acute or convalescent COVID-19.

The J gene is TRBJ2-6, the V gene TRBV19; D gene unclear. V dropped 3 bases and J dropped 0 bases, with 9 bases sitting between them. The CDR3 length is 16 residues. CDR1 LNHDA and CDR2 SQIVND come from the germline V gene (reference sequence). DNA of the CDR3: TGTGCCAGTAGTATCCCTCCTTACTCTGGGGCCAACGTCCTGACTTTC. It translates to CASSIPPYSGANVLTF.

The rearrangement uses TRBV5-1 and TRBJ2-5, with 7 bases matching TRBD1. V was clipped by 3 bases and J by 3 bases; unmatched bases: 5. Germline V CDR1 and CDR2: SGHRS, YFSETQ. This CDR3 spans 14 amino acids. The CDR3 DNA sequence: TGCGCCAGCAGCTCCGGGACAGACGAAGAGACCCAGTACTTC. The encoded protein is CASSSGTDEETQYF.

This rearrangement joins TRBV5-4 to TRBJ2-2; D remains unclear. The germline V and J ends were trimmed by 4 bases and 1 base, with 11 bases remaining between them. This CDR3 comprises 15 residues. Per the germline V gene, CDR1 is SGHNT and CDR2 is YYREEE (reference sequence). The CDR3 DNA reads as TGTGCCAGCAGCCACAAGAATCGGAACACCGGGGAGCTGTTTTTT. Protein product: CASSHKNRNTGELFF.

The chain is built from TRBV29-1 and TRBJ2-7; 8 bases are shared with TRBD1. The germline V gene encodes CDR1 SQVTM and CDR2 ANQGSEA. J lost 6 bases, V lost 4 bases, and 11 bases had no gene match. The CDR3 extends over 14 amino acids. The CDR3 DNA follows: TGCAGCGTTGGTACAGGGGGGCGAGGCGTCGAGCAGTACTTC. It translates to CSVGTGGRGVEQYF.

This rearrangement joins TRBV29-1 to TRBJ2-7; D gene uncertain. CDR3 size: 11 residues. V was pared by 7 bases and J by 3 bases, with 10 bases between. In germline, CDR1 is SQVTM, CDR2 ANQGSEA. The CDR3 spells CSALRNYEQYF. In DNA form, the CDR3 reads TGCAGCGCCCTCAGGAACTACGAGCAGTACTTC.